This TCR beta chain was documented in a study of blood T cell repertoires in COVID-19. Study-level background: Samples came from the United States, Italy and Spain, spanning acute and convalescent COVID-19. PBMCs, B-cell-depleted T cells, or T cells were the source of the cDNA or gDNA that made up the material.

Original processing methods: Using reference gene primer amplification, nucleated cell counts were estimated. Produced via immunoSEQ multiplex PCR; TCRdb's table is partial and in-frame only. That table furnishes V, J and clone size, whereas the DNA furnished D and trimming. The repertoire includes under 200,000 clones, around 84% of them detected once, and approximately 0.62% sits in the top ten. Enrolled during active infection, Seattle patients were then followed longitudinally. This CDR3 is 15 amino acids long. Germline CDR1 and CDR2: LNHDA and SQIVND (reference sequence). Trimming removed 7 bases from V and 5 bases from J; junction bases left unmatched: 12.

The receptor was isolated from a man aged 55-75 years with COVID-19, enrolled during active disease. The J gene is TRBJ2-7, the V gene TRBV19; 9 bases agree with TRBD2. Sequenced sample: peripheral blood. The CDR3 nucleotides are TGTGCCAGTACCCCAGGAGTAGCGGGAGTAGACGAGCAGTACTTC. It translates to CASTPGVAGVDEQYF.